These T cell receptor beta chains were read from a single sample in a study of T cell repertoires in cytomegalovirus infection. Their specific antigens are unknown. TCRdb called the reads again in MiXCR, with one record for every CDR3 protein. Among around 900,000 distinct CDR3 sequences listed, approximately 32% were seen once. The sample in question was cultured CD8+ T cells from PBMCs, obtained from culture after CMV antigen stimulation. Receptors originate from a human donor in good health (CMV status not recorded). Some clones in this sample may be carry-over from other donors' samples. Each CDR3 is given with its conserved first and last residue. Fields, in order: V gene, J gene, clone size, D gene, CDR3 DNA, CDR3 protein. The D gene is left open where the match is weak. Size is omitted from some rows. Given values are once, few, many or a class for expanded clones.

TRBV6-4	TRBJ2-1	few	TRBD2	TGTGCCAGCAGTGTACGAGCGGGGGGGCCTGAGCAGTTCTTC	CASSVRAGGPEQFF
TRBV6-2/TRBV6-3	TRBJ2-3	many	-	TGTGCCAGCAGTTACGTGTGGCCGGGCACAGATACGCAGTATTTT	CASSYVWPGTDTQYF
TRBV7-2	TRBJ2-4	few	-	TGTGCCAGCAGCTTAGGGGGGGGCCGGGGAAACATTCAGTACTTC	CASSLGGGRGNIQYF
TRBV7-6	TRBJ2-2	-	TRBD1	TGTGCCAGCAGCACAGAAATAGGGGGCCTGAACACCGGGGAGCTGTTTTTT	CASSTEIGGLNTGELFF
TRBV10-2	TRBJ2-7	-	-	TGCGCCAGCAGTGATGGCAGGGGGGCCTACGAGCAGTACTTC	CASSDGRGAYEQYF
TRBV9	TRBJ2-1	-	-	TGTGCCAGCAGCGTAGGAGGAGGGGAGTTCTTC	CASSVGGGEFF
TRBV20-1	TRBJ2-1	-	-	TGCAGTGCTAAGGCTCTAGATAATGAGCAGTTCTTC	CSAKALDNEQFF
TRBV24-1	TRBJ2-7	-	-	TGTGCCACTCTCGAGTCTTTTACCTACGAGCAGTACTTC	CATLESFTYEQYF
TRBV28	TRBJ2-3	-	TRBD1	TGTGCCAGCAGTTTCGGCGACAGGGCGGGCACAGATACGCAGTATTTT	CASSFGDRAGTDTQYF
TRBV5-5	TRBJ1-2	many	-	TGTGCCAGCAGCGTAACGGGCCGAGGAGGCTACACCTTC	CASSVTGRGGYTF
TRBV6-2/TRBV6-3	TRBJ2-1	-	-	TGTGCCAGCAGTTACTCGCGGTATATAGAAAGATCCTCCTACAATGAGCAGTTCTTC	CASSYSRYIERSSYNEQFF
TRBV4-2	TRBJ2-1	-	-	TGTGCCAGCAGCCAAGAACTAGCAGGGGGAGAGGGTGAGCAGTTCTTC	CASSQELAGGEGEQFF
TRBV6-8	TRBJ1-1	-	-	TGTGCCAGCAGTTACCCCACGGGGGAGGGGGGCAGGATGGGGACTGAAGCTTTCTTT	CASSYPTGEGGRMGTEAFF
TRBV27	TRBJ2-7	-	-	TGTGCCAGCAGCATGCGGACAGACCCCTACGAGCAGTACTTC	CASSMRTDPYEQYF
TRBV27	TRBJ2-3	once	-	TGTGCCAGCAGTTTATCGACGAGGCTCGGGCAGTATTTT	CASSLSTRLGQYF
TRBV14	TRBJ2-3	-	TRBD1	TGTACCAGCAGCCAAGGCGGAAGGGGCAGGGGGACAGATACGCAGTATTTT	CTSSQGGRGRGTDTQYF
TRBV29-1	TRBJ1-2	-	-	TGCAGCGTTGAAGAGACTACTAACTATGGCTACACCTTC	CSVEETTNYGYTF
TRBV20-1	TRBJ2-7	few	TRBD2	TGCAGTACCCTGGGAGGACTAGCGGCCTACGAGCAGTACTTC	CSTLGGLAAYEQYF
TRBV19	TRBJ1-2	-	-	TGTGCCAGTAGTATTGGGTTTTCGGGCTACACCTTC	CASSIGFSGYTF
TRBV12-3/TRBV12-4	TRBJ2-1	-	TRBD2	TGTGCCAGCAGTTGGACTAGGGCCAATGAGCAGTTCTTC	CASSWTRANEQFF
TRBV7-2	TRBJ1-3	-	TRBD1	TGTGCCAGCAGCATGACAGGGGTTGGAAACACCATATATTTT	CASSMTGVGNTIYF
TRBV20-1	TRBJ2-7	few	-	TGCAGTGCTAGGATCGCGGGGGAGCAGTACTTC	CSARIAGEQYF
TRBV12-3/TRBV12-4	TRBJ2-7	-	TRBD1	TGTGCCAGCAGCTCTACTATCCCGGGACAGGGGGCGTGGGAGCAGCACTTC	CASSSTIPGQGAWEQHF
TRBV6-1	TRBJ1-2	-	TRBD1	TGTGCCAGCGGACAGGGGATCAACTATGGCTACACCTTC	CASGQGINYGYTF
TRBV4-2	TRBJ2-1	-	TRBD2	TGTGCCAGCAGCCAAGAGGTACTAGCGGGGGTAGCCTACAATGAGCAGTTCTTC	CASSQEVLAGVAYNEQFF
TRBV12-5	TRBJ1-6	few	TRBD1	TGTGCTAGTGGCCCCGGACAGGGCAGTAATTCACCCCTCCACTTT	CASGPGQGSNSPLHF
TRBV15	TRBJ2-3	-	TRBD2	TGTGCCACCAGCAGCCCGGTGGCGGGGGGAACTAGCACAGATACGCAGTATTTT	CATSSPVAGGTSTDTQYF